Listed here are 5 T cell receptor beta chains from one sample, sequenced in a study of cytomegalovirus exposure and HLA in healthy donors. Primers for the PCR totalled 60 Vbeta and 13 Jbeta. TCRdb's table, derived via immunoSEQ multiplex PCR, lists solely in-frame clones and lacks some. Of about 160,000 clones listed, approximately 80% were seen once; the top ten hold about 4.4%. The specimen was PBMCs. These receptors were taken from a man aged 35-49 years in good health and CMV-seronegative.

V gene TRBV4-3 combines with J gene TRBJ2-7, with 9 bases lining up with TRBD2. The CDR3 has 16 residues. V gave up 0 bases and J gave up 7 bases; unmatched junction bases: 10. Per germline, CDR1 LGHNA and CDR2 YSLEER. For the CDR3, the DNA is TGCGCCAGCAGCCAAGATTTCCAGCGGGGGGTGGGGGAGCAGTACTTC. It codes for CASSQDFQRGVGEQYF.

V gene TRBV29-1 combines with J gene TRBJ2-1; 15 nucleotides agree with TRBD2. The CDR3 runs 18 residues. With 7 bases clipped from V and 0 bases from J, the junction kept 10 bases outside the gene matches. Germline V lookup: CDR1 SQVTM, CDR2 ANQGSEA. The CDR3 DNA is TGCAGCGAGGAAGAGGGACTAGCGGGAGGTAGCTCCTACAATGAGCAGTTCTTC. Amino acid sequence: CSEEEGLAGGSSYNEQFF.

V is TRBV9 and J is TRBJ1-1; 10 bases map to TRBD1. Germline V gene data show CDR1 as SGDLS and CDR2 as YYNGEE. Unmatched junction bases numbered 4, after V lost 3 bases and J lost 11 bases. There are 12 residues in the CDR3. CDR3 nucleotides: TGTGCCAGCAGCGCGGGACAGGGGAGGGCTTTCTTT. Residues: CASSAGQGRAFF.

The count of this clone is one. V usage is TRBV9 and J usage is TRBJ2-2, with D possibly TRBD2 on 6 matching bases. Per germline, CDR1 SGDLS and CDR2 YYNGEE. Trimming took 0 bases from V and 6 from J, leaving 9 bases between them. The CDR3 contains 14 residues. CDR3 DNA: TGTGCCAGCAGCGTAGAGGGCGGGGCCGGGGAGCTGTTTTTT. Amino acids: CASSVEGGAGELFF.

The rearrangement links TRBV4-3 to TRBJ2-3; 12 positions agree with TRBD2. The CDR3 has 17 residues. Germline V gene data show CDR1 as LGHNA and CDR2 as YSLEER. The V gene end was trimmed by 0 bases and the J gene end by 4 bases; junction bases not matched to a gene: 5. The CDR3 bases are TGCGCCAGCAGCCAAGACACTAGCGGGGGGTTGGCAGATACGCAGTATTTT. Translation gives CASSQDTSGGLADTQYF.